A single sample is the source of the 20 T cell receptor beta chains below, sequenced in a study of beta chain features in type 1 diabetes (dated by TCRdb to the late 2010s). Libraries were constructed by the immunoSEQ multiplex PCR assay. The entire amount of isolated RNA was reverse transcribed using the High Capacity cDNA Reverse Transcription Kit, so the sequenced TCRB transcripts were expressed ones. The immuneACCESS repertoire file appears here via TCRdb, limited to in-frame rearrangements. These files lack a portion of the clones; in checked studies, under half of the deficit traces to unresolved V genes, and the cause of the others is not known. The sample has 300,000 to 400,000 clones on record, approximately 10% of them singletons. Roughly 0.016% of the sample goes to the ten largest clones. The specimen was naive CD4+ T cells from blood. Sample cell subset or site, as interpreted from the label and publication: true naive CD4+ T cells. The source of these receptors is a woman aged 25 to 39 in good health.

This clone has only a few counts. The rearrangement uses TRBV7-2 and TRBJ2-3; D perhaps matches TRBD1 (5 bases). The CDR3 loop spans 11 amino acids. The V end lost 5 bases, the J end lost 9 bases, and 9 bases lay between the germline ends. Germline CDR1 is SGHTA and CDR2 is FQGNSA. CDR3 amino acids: CASSPGNTQYF. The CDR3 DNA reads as TGTGCCAGCAGCCCAGGGAACACGCAGTATTTT.

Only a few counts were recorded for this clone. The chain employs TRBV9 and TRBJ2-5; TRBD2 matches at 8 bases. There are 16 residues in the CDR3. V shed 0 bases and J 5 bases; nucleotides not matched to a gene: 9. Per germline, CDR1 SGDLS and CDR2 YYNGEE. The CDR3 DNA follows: TGTGCCAGCAGCGTAGACCCGGGACTAGTGTTGGAGACCCAGTACTTC. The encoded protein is CASSVDPGLVLETQYF.

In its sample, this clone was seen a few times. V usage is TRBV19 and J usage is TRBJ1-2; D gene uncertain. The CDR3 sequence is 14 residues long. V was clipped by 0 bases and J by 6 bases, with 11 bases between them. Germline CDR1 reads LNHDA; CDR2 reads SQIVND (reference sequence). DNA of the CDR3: TGTGCCAGTAGTATAGACGGGCAGCGGGATGGCTACACCTTC. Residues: CASSIDGQRDGYTF.

This chain's CDR3 is CATSRDLGRREGTGELFF. As DNA, the CDR3 is TGTGCCACCAGCAGAGATCTAGGCCGCAGGGAGGGCACCGGGGAGCTGTTTTTT. J is TRBJ2-2 and V is TRBV15; TRBD2 matches at 7 bases. V dropped 0 bases and J dropped 4; count of bases not matched to a gene: 11. The CDR3 covers 18 residues. Germline assignment: CDR1 LNHNV and CDR2 YYDKDF (reference sequence).

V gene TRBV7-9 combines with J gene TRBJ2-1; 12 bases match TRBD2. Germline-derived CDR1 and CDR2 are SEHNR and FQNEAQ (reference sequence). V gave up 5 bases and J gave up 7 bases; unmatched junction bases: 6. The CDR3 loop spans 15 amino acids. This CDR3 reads CASSPGLAGTNEQFF. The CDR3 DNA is TGTGCCAGCAGCCCTGGACTAGCGGGGACTAATGAGCAGTTCTTC.

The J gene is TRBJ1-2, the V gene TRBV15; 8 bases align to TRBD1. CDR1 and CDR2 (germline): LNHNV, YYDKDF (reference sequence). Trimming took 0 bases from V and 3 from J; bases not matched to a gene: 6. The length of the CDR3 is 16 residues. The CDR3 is CATSRDTATGDYGYTF. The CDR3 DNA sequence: TGTGCCACCAGCAGAGATACGGCGACAGGGGACTATGGCTACACCTTC.

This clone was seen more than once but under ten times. CDR3 coding DNA: TGTGCCAGCAGTAAGGGGACTAACAATGAGCAGTTCTTC. Translated: CASSKGTNNEQFF. This chain connects TRBV2 to TRBJ2-1; 7 positions agree with TRBD2. There are 13 residues in the CDR3. The germline V gene has CDR1 SNHLY and CDR2 FYNNEI. V lost 5 bases to trimming and J lost 5 bases; unmatched junction nucleotides: 3.

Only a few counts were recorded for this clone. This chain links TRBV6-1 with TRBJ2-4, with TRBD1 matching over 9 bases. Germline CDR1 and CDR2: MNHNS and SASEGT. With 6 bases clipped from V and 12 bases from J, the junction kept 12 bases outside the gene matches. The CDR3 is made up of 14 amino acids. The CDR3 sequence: CASRTPGQGPTQYF. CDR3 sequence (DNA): TGTGCCAGCAGAACACCGGGACAGGGCCCCACTCAGTACTTC.

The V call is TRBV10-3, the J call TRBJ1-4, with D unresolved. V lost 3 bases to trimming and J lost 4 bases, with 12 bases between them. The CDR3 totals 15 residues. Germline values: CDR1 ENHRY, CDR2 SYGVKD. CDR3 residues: CAISERETLNEKLFF. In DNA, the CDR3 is TGTGCCATCAGTGAAAGGGAGACACTTAATGAAAAACTGTTTTTT.

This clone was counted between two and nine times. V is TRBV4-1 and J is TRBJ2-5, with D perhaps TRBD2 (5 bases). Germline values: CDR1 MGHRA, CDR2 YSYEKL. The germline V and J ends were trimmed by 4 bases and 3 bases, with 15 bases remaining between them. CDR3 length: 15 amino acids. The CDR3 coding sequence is TGCGCCAGCAGCCCCGAGGGCCACCCTGAAGAGACCCAGTACTTC. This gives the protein CASSPEGHPEETQYF.

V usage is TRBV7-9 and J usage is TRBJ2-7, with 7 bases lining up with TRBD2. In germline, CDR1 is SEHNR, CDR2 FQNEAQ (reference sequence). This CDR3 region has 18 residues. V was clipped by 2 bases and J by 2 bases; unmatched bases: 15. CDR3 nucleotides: TGTGCCAGCAGCTTAATGGGACTGTCAGCGGGACGGACCTACGAGCAGTACTTC. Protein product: CASSLMGLSAGRTYEQYF.

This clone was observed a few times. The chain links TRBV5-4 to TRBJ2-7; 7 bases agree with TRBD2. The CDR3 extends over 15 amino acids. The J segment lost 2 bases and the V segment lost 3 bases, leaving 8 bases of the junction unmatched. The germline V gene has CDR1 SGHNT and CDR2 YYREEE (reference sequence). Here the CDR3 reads CASSSPGRAAYEQYF. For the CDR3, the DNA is TGTGCCAGCAGCTCCCCAGGGAGGGCCGCCTACGAGCAGTACTTC.

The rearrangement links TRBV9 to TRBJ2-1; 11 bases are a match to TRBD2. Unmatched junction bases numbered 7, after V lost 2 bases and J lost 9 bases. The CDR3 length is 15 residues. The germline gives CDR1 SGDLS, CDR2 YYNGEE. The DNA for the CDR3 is TGTGCCAGCAGCGTCGGGACTAGCGGATTAAGTGAGCAGTTCTTC. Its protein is CASSVGTSGLSEQFF.

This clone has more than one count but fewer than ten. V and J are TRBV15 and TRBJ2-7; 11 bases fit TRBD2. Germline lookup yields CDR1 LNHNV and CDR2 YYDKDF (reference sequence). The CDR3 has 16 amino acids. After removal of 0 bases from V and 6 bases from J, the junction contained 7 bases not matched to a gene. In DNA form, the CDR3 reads TGTGCCACCAGCAGAGATCCGGCTAGCGGGAGGCTCGAGCAGTACTTC. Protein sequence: CATSRDPASGRLEQYF.

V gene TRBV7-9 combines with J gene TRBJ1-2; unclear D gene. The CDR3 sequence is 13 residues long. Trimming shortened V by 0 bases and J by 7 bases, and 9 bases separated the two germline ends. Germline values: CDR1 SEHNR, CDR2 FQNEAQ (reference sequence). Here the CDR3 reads CASSLAQEVGYTF. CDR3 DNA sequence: TGTGCCAGCAGCTTAGCACAAGAAGTTGGCTACACCTTC.

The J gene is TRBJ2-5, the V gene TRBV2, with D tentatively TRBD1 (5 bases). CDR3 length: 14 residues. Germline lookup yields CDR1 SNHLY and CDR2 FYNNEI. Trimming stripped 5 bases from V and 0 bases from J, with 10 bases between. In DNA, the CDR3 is TGTGCCAGCAGTTTAAGGGGCAACCAAGAGACCCAGTACTTC. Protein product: CASSLRGNQETQYF. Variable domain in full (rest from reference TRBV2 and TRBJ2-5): EPEVTQTPSHQVTQMGQEVILRCVPISNHLYFYWYRQILGQKVEFLVSFYNNEISEKSEIFDDQFSVERPDGSNFTLKIRSTKLEDSAMYFCASSLRGNQETQYFGPGTRLLVL.

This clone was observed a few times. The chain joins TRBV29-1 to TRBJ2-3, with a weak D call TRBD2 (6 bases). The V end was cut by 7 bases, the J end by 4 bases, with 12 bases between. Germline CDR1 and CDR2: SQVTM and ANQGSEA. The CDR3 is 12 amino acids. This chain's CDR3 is CSAREPADTQYF. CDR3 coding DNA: TGCAGCGCCCGGGAGCCGGCAGATACGCAGTATTTT.

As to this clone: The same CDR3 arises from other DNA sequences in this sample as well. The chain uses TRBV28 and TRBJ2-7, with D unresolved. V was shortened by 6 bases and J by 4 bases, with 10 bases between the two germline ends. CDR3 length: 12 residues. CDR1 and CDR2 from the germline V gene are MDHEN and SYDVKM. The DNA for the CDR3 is TGTGCCAGCAGCTTACGGAGATACGAGCAGTACTTC. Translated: CASSLRRYEQYF.

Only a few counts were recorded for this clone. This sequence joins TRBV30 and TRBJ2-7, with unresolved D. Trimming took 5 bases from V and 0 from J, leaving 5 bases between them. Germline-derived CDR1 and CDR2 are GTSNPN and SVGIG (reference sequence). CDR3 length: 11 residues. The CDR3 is CAWAVSYEQYF. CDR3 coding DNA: TGTGCCTGGGCGGTCTCCTACGAGCAGTACTTC.

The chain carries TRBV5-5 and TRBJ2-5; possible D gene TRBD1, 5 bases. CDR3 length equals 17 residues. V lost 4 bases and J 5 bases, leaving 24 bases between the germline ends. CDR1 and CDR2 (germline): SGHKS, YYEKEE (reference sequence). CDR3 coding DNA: TGTGCCAGCAGCCCCCGCCGGGTAGGGGCGATCAGTGAGACCCAGTACTTC. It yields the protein CASSPRRVGAISETQYF. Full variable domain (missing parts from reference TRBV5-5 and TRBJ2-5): DAGVTQSPTHLIKTRGQQVTLRCSPISGHKSVSWYQQVLGQGPQFIFQYYEKEERGRGNFPDRFSARQFPNYSSELNVNALLLGDSALYLCASSPRRVGAISETQYFGPGTRLLVL.